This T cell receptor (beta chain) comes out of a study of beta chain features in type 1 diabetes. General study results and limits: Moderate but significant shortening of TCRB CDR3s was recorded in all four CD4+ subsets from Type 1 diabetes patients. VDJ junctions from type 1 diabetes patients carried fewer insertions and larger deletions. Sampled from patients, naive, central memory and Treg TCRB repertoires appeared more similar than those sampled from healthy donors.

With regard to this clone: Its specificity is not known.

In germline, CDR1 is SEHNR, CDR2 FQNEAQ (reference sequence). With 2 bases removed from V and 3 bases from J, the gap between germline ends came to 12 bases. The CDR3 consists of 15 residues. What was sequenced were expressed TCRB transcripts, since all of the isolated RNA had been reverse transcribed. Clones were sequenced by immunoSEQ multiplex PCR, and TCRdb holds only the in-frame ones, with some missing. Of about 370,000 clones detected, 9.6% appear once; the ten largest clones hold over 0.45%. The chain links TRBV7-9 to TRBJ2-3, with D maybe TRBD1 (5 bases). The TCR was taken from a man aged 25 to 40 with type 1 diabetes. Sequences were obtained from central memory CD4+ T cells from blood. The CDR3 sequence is CASSLMMGRTDTQYF. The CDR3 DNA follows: TGTGCCAGCAGCTTAATGATGGGGCGGACAGATACGCAGTATTTT.